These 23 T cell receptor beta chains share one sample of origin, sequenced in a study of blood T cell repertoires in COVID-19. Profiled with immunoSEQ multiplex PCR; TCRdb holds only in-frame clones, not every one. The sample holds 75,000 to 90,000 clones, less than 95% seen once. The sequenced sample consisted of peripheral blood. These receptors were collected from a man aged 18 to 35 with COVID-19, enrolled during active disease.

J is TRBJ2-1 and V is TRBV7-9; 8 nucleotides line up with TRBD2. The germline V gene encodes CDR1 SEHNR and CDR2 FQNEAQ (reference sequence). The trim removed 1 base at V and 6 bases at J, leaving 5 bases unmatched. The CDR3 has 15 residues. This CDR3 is CASSLGGLALNEQFF. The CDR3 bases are TGTGCCAGCAGCTTAGGCGGACTAGCTCTCAATGAGCAGTTCTTC. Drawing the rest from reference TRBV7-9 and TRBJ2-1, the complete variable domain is DTGVSQNPRHKITKRGQNVTFRCDPISEHNRLYWYRQTLGQGPEFLTYFQNEAQLEKSRLLSDRFSAERPKGSFSTLEIQRTEQGDSAMYLCASSLGGLALNEQFFGPGTRLTVL.

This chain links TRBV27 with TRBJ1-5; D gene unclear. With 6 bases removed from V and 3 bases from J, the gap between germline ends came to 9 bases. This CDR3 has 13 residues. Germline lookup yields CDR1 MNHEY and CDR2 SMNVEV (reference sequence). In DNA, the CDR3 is TGTGCCAGCAGACTCGGGTTCAATCAGCCCCAGCATTTT. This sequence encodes CASRLGFNQPQHF.

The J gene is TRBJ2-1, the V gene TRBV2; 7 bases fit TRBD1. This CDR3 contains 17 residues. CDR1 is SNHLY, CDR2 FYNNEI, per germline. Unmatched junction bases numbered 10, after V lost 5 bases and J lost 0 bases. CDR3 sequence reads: CASSRTLGQVSYNEQFF. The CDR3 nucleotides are TGTGCCAGCAGTCGCACCCTTGGACAGGTCTCCTACAATGAGCAGTTCTTC.

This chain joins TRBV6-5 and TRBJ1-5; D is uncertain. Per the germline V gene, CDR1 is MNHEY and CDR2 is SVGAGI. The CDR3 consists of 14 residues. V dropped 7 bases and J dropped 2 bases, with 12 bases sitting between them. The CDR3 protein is CASKSGLRNQPQHF. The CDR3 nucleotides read TGTGCCAGCAAGTCGGGTCTGCGCAATCAGCCCCAGCATTTT.

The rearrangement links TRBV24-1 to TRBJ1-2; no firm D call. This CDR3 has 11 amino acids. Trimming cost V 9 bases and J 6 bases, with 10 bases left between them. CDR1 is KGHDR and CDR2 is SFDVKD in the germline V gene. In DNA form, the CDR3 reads TGTGCCACCGGTAGTCCCGATGGCTACACCTTC. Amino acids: CATGSPDGYTF.

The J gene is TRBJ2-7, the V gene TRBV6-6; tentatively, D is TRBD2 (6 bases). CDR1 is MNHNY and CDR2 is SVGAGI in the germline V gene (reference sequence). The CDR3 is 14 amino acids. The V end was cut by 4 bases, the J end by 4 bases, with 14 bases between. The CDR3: CASSWPGEGYEQYF. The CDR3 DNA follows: TGTGCCAGCAGTTGGCCGGGAGAAGGTTACGAGCAGTACTTC.

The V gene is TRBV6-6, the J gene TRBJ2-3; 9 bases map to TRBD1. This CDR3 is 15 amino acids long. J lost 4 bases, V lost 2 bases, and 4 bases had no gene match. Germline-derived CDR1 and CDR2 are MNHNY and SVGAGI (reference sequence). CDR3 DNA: TGTGCCAGCAGTTACCGGACAGGGGCGGCAGATACGCAGTATTTT. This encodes CASSYRTGAADTQYF.

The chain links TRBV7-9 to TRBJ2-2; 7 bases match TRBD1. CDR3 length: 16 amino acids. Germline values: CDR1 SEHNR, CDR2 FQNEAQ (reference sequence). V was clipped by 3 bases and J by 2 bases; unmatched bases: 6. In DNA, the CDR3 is TGTGCCAGCAGCTTCCGACAGGGAGCCAACACCGGGGAGCTGTTTTTT. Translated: CASSFRQGANTGELFF.

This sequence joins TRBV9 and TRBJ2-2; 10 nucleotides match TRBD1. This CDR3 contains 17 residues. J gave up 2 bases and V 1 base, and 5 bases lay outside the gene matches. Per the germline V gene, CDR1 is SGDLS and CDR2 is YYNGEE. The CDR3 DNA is TGTGCCAGCAGCGTAACCCGGGACAGGGGTAACACCGGGGAGCTGTTTTTT. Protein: CASSVTRDRGNTGELFF.

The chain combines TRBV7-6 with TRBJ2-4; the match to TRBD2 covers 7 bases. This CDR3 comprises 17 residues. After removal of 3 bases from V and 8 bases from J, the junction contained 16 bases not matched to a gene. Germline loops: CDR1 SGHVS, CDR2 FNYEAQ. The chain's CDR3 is CASSLKIGGSAGDIQYF. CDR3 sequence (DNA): TGTGCCAGCAGCTTGAAGATTGGCGGGAGCGCGGGCGACATTCAGTACTTC.

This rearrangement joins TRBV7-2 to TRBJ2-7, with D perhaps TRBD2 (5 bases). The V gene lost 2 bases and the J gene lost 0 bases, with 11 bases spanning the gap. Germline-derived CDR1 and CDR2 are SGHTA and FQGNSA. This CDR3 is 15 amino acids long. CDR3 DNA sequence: TGTGCCAGCAGCTTAAATTCGGGGAGCTCCTACGAGCAGTACTTC. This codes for CASSLNSGSSYEQYF. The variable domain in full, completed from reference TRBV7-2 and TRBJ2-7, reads GAGVSQSPSNKVTEKGKDVELRCDPISGHTALYWYRQSLGQGLEFLIYFQGNSAPDKSGLPSDRFSAERTGGSVSTLTIQRTQQEDSAVYLCASSLNSGSSYEQYFGPGTRLTVT.

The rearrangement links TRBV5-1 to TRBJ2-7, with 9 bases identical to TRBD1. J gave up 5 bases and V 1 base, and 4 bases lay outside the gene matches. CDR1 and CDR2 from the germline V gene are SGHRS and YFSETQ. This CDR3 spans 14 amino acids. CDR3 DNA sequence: TGCGCCAGCAGCTTGCAACAGGGGGCAAACGAGCAGTACTTC. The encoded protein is CASSLQQGANEQYF.

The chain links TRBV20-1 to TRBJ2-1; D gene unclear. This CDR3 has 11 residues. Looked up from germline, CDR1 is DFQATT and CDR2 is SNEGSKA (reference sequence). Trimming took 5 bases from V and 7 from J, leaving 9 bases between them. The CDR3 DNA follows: TGCAGTGCTCCCTACGTGAATGAGCAGTTCTTC. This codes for CSAPYVNEQFF.

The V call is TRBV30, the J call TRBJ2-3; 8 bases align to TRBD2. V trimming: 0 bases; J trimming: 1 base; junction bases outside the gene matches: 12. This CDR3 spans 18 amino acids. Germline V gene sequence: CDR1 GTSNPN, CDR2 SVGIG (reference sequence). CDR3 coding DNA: TGTGCCTGGAGTGTCGCTAGCGGGCTGGGATGGGGCACAGATACGCAGTATTTT. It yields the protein CAWSVASGLGWGTDTQYF.

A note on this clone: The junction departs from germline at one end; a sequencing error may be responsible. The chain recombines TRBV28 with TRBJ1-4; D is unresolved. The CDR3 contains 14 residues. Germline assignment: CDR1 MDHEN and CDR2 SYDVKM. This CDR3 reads CASSLPWANEKLLF. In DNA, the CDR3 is TGTGCCAGCAGTTTACCCTGGGCTAATGAAAAACTGCTTTTT.

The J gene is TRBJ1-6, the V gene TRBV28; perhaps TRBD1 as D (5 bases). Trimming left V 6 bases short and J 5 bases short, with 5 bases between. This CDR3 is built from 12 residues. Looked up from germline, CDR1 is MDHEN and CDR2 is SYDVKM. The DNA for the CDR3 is TGTGCCAGCAGGACAGATAATTCACCCCTCCACTTT. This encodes CASRTDNSPLHF.

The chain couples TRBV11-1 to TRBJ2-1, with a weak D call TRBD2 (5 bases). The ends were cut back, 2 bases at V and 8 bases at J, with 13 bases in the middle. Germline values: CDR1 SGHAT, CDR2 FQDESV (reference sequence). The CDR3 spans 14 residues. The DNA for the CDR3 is TGTGCCAGCAGCTTACAGCGGAGTCGGGATGAGCAGTTCTTC. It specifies CASSLQRSRDEQFF. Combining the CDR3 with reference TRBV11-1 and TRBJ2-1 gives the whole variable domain EAEVAQSPRYKITEKSQAVAFWCDPISGHATLYWYRQILGQGPELLVQFQDESVVDDSQLPKDRFSAERLKGVDSTLKIQPAELGDSAMYLCASSLQRSRDEQFFGPGTRLTVL.

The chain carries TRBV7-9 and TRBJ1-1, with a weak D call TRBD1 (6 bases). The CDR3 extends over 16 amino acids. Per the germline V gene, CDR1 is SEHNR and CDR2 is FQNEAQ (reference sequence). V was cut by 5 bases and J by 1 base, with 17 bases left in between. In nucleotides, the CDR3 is TGTGCCAGCAGCACAAGAGGGGGTCGGAAGAACACTGAAGCTTTCTTT. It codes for CASSTRGGRKNTEAFF. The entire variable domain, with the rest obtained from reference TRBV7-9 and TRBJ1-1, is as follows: DTGVSQNPRHKITKRGQNVTFRCDPISEHNRLYWYRQTLGQGPEFLTYFQNEAQLEKSRLLSDRFSAERPKGSFSTLEIQRTEQGDSAMYLCASSTRGGRKNTEAFFGQGTRLTVV.

The CDR3 DNA reads as TGTGCCAGCAGTTTATTACAGGGACACCTAGCCAAAAACATTCAGTACTTC. Translating it yields CASSLLQGHLAKNIQYF. The chain couples TRBV28 to TRBJ2-4; D might be TRBD1 (6 bases). The CDR3 is made up of 17 amino acids. V lost 1 base to trimming and J lost 0 bases, with 13 bases between them. CDR1 is MDHEN and CDR2 is SYDVKM in the germline V gene.

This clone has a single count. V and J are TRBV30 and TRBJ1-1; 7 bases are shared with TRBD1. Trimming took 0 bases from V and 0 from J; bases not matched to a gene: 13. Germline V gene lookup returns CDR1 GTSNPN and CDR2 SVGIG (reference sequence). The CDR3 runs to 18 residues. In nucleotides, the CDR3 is TGTGCCTGGAGTGTATGGCCCCGGGACAGTCGGATGAACACTGAAGCTTTCTTT. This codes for CAWSVWPRDSRMNTEAFF.

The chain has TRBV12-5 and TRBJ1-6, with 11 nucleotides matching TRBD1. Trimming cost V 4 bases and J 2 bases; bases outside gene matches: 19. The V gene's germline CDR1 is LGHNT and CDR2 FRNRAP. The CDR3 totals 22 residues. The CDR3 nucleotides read TGTGCTAGTGGTTGGGAGAACAAAAGGGACAGGGGGTACACTCCCTATAATTCACCCCTCCACTTT. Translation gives CASGWENKRDRGYTPYNSPLHF.

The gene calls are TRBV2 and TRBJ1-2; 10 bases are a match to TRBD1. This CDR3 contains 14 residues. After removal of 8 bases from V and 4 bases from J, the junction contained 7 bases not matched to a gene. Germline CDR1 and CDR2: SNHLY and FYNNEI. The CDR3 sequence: CASGGDRGLYGYTF. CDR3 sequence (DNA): TGTGCCAGCGGGGGGGACAGGGGCCTCTATGGCTACACCTTC.

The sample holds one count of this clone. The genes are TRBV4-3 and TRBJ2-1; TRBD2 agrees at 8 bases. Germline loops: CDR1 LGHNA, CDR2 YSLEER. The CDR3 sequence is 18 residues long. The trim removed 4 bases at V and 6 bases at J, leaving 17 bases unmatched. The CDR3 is CASSRLRGTSGRGNEQFF. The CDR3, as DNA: TGCGCCAGCAGCCGCCTGCGCGGCACCAGCGGGAGAGGCAATGAGCAGTTCTTC.